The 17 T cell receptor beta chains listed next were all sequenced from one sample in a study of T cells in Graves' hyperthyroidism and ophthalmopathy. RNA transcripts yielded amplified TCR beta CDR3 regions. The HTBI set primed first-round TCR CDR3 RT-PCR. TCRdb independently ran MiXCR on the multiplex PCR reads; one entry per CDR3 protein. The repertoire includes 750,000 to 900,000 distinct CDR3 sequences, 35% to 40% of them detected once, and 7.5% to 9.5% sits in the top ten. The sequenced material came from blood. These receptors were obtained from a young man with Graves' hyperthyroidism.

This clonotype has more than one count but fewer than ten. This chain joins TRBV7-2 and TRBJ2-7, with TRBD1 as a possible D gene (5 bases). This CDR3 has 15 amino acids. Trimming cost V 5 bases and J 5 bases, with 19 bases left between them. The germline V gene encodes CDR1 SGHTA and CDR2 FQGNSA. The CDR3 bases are TGTGCCAGCAGCCCCTCGTGGCAGGGCAGAGACGAGCAGTACTTC. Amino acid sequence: CASSPSWQGRDEQYF.

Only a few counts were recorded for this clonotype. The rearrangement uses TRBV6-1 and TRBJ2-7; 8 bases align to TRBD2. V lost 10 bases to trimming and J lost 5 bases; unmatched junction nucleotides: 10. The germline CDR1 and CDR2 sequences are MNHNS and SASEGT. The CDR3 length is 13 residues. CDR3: CATLGLGGNEQYF. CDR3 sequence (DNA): TGTGCCACTCTGGGACTAGGGGGGAACGAGCAGTACTTC.

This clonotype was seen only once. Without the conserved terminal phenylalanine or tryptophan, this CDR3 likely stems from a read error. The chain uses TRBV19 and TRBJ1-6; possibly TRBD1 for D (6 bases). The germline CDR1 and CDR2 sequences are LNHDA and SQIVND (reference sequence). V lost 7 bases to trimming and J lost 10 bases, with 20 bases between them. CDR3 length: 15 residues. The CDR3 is CASIPGHKTQSPLHS. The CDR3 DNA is TGTGCCAGTATACCGGGACACAAGACGCAGTCACCCCTCCACTCT.

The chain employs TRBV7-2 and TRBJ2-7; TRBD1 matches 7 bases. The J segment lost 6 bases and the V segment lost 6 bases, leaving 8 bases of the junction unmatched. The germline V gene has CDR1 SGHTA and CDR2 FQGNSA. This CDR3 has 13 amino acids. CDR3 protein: CASSLTGISEQYF. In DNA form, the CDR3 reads TGTGCCAGCAGTTTGACAGGGATCTCCGAGCAGTACTTC.

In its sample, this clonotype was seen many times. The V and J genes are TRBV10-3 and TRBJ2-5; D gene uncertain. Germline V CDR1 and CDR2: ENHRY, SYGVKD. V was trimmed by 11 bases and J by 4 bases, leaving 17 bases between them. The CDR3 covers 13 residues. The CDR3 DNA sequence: TGTGCCGCCCAAAAGGACCGTTCAGAGACCCAGTACTTC. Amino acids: CAAQKDRSETQYF.

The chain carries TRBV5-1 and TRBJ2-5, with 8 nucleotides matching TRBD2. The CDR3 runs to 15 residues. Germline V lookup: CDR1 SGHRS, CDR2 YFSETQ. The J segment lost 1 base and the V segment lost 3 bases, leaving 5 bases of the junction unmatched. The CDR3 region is CASSYGTSFQETQYF. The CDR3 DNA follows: TGCGCCAGCAGCTACGGGACTAGTTTCCAAGAGACCCAGTACTTC. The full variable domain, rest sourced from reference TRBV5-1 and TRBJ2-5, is KAGVTQTPRYLIKTRGQQVTLSCSPISGHRSVSWYQQTPGQGLQFLFEYFSETQRNKGNFPGRFSGRQFSNSRSEMNVSTLELGDSALYLCASSYGTSFQETQYFGPGTRLLVL.

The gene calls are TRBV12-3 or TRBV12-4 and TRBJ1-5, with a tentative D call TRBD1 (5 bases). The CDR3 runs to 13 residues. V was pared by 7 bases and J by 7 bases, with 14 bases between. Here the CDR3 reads CASTHGGGQPQHF. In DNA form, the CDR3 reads TGTGCCAGCACCCACGGGGGAGGCCAGCCCCAGCATTTT.

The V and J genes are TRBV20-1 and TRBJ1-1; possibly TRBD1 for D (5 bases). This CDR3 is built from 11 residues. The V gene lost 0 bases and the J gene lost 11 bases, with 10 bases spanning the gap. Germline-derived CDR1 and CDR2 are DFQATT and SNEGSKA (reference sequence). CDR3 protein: CSARDLGAAFF. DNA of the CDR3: TGCAGTGCTAGAGATCTAGGGGCGGCTTTCTTT.

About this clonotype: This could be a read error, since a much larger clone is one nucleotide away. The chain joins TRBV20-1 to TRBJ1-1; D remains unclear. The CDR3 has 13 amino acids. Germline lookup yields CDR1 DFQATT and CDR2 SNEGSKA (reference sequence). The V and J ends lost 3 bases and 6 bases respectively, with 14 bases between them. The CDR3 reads CSASAPRIAEAFF. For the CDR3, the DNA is TGCAGTGCTAGCGCCCCCCGGATCGCTGAAGCTTTCTTT.

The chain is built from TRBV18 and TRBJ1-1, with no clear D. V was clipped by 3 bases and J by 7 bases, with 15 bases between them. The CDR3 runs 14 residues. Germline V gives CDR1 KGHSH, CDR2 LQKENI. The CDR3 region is CASSPMGNRGEAFF. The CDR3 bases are TGTGCCAGCTCACCCATGGGGAACAGAGGTGAAGCTTTCTTT.

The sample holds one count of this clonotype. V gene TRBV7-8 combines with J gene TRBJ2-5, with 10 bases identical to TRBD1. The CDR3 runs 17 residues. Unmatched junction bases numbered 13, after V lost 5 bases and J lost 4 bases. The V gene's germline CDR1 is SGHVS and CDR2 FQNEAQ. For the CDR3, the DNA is TGTGCCAGCAGCCGAGACAGGGGGCGCCAGCTAATAGAGACCCAGTACTTC. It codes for CASSRDRGRQLIETQYF.

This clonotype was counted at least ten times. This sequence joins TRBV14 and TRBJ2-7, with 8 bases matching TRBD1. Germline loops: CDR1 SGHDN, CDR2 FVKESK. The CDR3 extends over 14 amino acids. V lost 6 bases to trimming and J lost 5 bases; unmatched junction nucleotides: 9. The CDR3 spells CASSPRTGSNEQYF. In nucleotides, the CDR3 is TGTGCCAGCAGTCCTCGGACAGGGTCCAACGAGCAGTACTTC. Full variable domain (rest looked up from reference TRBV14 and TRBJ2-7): EAGVTQFPSHSVIEKGQTVTLRCDPISGHDNLYWYRRVMGKEIKFLLHFVKESKQDESGMPNNRFLAERTGGTYSTLKVQPAELEDSGVYFCASSPRTGSNEQYFGPGTRLTVT.

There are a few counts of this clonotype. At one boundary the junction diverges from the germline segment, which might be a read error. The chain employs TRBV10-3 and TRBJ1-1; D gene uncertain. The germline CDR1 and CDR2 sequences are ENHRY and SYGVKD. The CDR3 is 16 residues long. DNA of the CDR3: TGTGCCAGCAGTGTAGGGTCGGCGAGGCCCAGGACTGAAGCTTTCTTT. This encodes CASSVGSARPRTEAFF.

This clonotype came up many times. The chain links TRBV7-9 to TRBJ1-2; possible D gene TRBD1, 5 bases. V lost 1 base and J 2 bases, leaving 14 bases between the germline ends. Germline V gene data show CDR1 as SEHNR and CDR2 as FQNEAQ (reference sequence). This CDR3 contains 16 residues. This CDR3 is CASSLEWSGGNYGYTF. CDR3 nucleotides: TGTGCCAGCAGCTTAGAGTGGAGCGGGGGGAACTATGGCTACACCTTC.

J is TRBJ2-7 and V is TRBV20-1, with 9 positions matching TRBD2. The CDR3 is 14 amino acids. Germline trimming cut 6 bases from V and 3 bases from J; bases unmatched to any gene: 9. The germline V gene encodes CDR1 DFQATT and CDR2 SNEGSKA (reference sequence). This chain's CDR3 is CSALPIAGDYEQYF. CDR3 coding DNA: TGCAGTGCCCTCCCCATAGCGGGGGACTACGAGCAGTACTTC.

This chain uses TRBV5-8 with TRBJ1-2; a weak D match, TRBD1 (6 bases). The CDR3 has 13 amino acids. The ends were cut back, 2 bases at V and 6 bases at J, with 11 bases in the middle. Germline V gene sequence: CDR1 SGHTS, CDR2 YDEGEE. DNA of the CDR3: TGTGCCAGCAGCTTCGCTGGGGGCGATGGCTACACCTTC. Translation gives CASSFAGGDGYTF. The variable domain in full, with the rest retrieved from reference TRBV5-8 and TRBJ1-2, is EAGVTQSPTHLIKTRGQQATLRCSPISGHTSVYWYQQALGLGLQFLLWYDEGEERNRGNFPPRFSGRQFPNYSSELNVNALELEDSALYLCASSFAGGDGYTFGSGTRLTVV.

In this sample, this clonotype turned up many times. CDR3 DNA sequence: TGTGCCAGCAGTCCCGACCCGGAGACCCAGTACTTC. Translated: CASSPDPETQYF. The J gene is TRBJ2-5, the V gene TRBV6-6, with D hard to call. CDR3 length: 12 residues. Germline assignment: CDR1 MNHNY and CDR2 SVGAGI (reference sequence). Trimming stripped 5 bases from V and 5 bases from J, with 9 bases between.